The rows below give T cell receptor beta chains drawn from one sample of a study of tumor-infiltrating lymphocytes in primary liver carcinoma. TCRdb re-derived calls from the multiplex PCR reads in MiXCR, one entry per CDR3 protein. This sample yields approximately 100,000 distinct CDR3 sequences, of which about 67% are seen a single time; 9% to 15% belongs to the top ten. The sequencing input was liver tumor tissue from sampling region 2. The receptors here all came from a woman aged 60 to 75 with primary liver carcinoma and hepatitis B virus infection. Both conserved end residues are part of each CDR3. The D gene is left open where the match is weak. A clone size is listed for some rows: how often the clone was seen (once, few, many), or a class if it is expanded.

d_gene	v_gene	abundance	j_gene	CDR3nt	CDR3aa
TRBD1	TRBV6-5	many	TRBJ2-5	TGTGCCAGCAGTGTCCGGGACAGGGCCCAAGAGACCCAGTACTTC	CASSVRDRAQETQYF
NA	TRBV29-1	NA	TRBJ1-1	TGCAGCGTACTGGGGGCTCGCATTGAACCTTTCTTT	CSVLGARIEPFF
TRBD2	TRBV11-2	NA	TRBJ2-1	TGTGCCAGCAGTAGGAGACTAGCGGGAGGGCCGGGGGACGAGCAGTCCTTC	CASSRRLAGGPGDEQSF
NA	TRBV4-2	many	TRBJ2-7	TGTGCCAGCAGCCAAGGGGAGGGGGACTACGAGCAGTACTTC	CASSQGEGDYEQYF
TRBD2	TRBV4-2	NA	TRBJ2-1	TGTGCCGGCAGCCAAGATTCCCTAGCGGGAACGTACAATAAGCAGTTCTTC	CAGSQDSLAGTYNKQFF
TRBD1	TRBV18	NA	TRBJ2-7	TGTGCCAGCTCTACCAGAACGGGACAGGCCGAGCAGTACTTC	CASSTRTGQAEQYF
TRBD2	TRBV29-1	NA	TRBJ2-2	TGCAGCGTTGGAAAGGTAGCGGGAAGCGTTACTGGGGAGCTGTTTTTT	CSVGKVAGSVTGELFF
NA	TRBV4-2	NA	TRBJ2-7	TGTGTCAGCAGCCCCCATTTACTCTACGAGCAGTATTTC	CVSSPHLLYEQYF
TRBD1	TRBV6-5	many	TRBJ1-1	TGTGCCAGCAGGATCGACAGGGAGGGCACTGAAGCTTTCTTT	CASRIDREGTEAFF
TRBD2	TRBV11-2	NA	TRBJ2-1	TGTGCCAGCAGTTTAAGGACTAGCGGTTACAATGAGCAATTATTC	CASSLRTSGYNEQLF
TRBD1	TRBV7-9	few	TRBJ2-7	TGTGCCAGCAGCTGGGACAGGGGGGACTACGAGCAGTACTTC	CASSWDRGDYEQYF
TRBD2	TRBV11-3	NA	TRBJ2-7	TGTGCCAGCAGTTTGGGAGGGGCATGCGGCTCCTACGAGCAGTACTTC	CASSLGGACGSYEQYF
NA	TRBV7-8	many	TRBJ2-2	TGTGCCAGCTCTTGGGGGGGCGGGAGTCCTCAGAACACCGGGGAGCTGTTTTTT	CASSWGGGSPQNTGELFF
TRBD2	TRBV28	NA	TRBJ2-3	TGTACCAGCACGACTAGCGGGAGAGCAGATACGCAGTATTTT	CTSTTSGRADTQYF
NA	TRBV6-1	NA	TRBJ1-2	TGTGCCAGCAGTGAGATCTGGGGACATGGCTACACCTTC	CASSEIWGHGYTF
TRBD2	TRBV7-2	NA	TRBJ2-5	TGTGCCAGCAGCTCTTCGAGGACTAGCGAGAGCAGGGAGACCCAGTACTTC	CASSSSRTSESRETQYF
TRBD1	TRBV6-1	NA	TRBJ1-1	TGCGCCAGCTCGGGACAGGCTGAAGCTTTCTTT	CASSGQAEAFF
NA	TRBV11-3	NA	TRBJ2-1	TGTGCCAGCAGCTCCCTGTGCTCCTACAATGAGCAGTTCTTC	CASSSLCSYNEQFF
NA	TRBV7-9	NA	TRBJ2-7	TGTGCCAGCAGCTCCACGGGGCGACAAATGGCCTCCTACGGGCAGTACTTC	CASSSTGRQMASYGQYF
NA	TRBV11-2	NA	TRBJ2-1	TGTGCCAGCAGCCTCTGGGCTAGGATCAATGAGCAGTTCTTC	CASSLWARINEQFF
NA	TRBV11-2	NA	TRBJ2-4	TGTACCAGCAGCCTAGTTCCGAACATTCAGTACTTC	CTSSLVPNIQYF
TRBD2	TRBV5-1	NA	TRBJ2-3	TGCGCCAGCAGCCCCGGACTAGCGGGATCGTTGGATACGCAGTATTTT	CASSPGLAGSLDTQYF
NA	TRBV6-1	NA	TRBJ2-3	TGTTCTAGCAGTGGTGGAGATACGCAGTATTTT	CSSSGGDTQYF
NA	TRBV29-1	many	TRBJ2-1	TGCAGCGTTGCATATCGACGGGACAATGAGCAGTTCTTC	CSVAYRRDNEQFF
NA	TRBV6-5	many	TRBJ2-1	TGTGCCAGCAGCAGCCTAAGACGGGGCTTCGTGGGTGAGCAGTTCTTC	CASSSLRRGFVGEQFF
NA	TRBV5-1	many	TRBJ2-7	TGCGCCAGCAGCTTGGGGGACTGGCGCGACGAGCAGTACTTC	CASSLGDWRDEQYF
NA	TRBV6-2/TRBV6-3	NA	TRBJ2-1	TGTGCCAGCAGTCAGGAGGGGCTATCCACCTACGAGCAGTTCTTC	CASSQEGLSTYEQFF
NA	TRBV29-1	NA	TRBJ2-7	TGCAGCGTTGAAGTTGGCGACCCCTATGAGCAGTACTTC	CSVEVGDPYEQYF
TRBD2	TRBV28	many	TRBJ2-1	TGTGCCAGCAGCCCCTTTTACCGGTCTAGCGGGGTATACAATGAGCAGTTCTTC	CASSPFYRSSGVYNEQFF
TRBD1	TRBV4-1	NA	TRBJ1-6	TGCGCCAGCAGCCAAGTATTGGGACAGGGGACATATTTACCGCTCCACTTT	CASSQVLGQGTYLPLHF
NA	TRBV9	NA	TRBJ1-6	TGTGCCAGCAGCGGGGGACCCTATAATTCACCCCTCCACTTT	CASSGGPYNSPLHF
NA	TRBV28	few	TRBJ1-1	TGTGCCAGCAGTCGGACGGCGAACATTGAAGCTTTCTTT	CASSRTANIEAFF
NA	TRBV6-2/TRBV6-3	many	TRBJ1-2	TGTGCCAGCAGCCGTCAGGGAAACTATGGCTACACCTTC	CASSRQGNYGYTF
NA	TRBV5-6	many	TRBJ2-1	TGTGCCAGCAGCTTGGATGGGAGGTCCTACAATGAGCAGTTCTTC	CASSLDGRSYNEQFF
TRBD1	TRBV10-2	many	TRBJ2-7	TGCGCCACCCGACAGGGAAAGACCTACGAGCAGTACTTC	CATRQGKTYEQYF
NA	TRBV29-1	NA	TRBJ1-2	TGCAGCGATGGGGGGAGACAAAAGGACTATGGCTACACCTTC	CSDGGRQKDYGYTF
NA	TRBV10-3	NA	TRBJ1-1	TGTGCCAACAGTGAGCCGGGCACTGAAACTTTCTTT	CANSEPGTETFF
NA	TRBV29-1	NA	TRBJ2-1	TGCAGCGTTGACGATCTTGTCTACAATGAGCAACTCTTC	CSVDDLVYNEQLF
NA	TRBV4-1	NA	TRBJ2-7	TGCGCCAACAGCCAAGGGCTACAAGGGTTTGAGCAGTACTTC	CANSQGLQGFEQYF
NA	TRBV5-4	NA	TRBJ2-3	TGTGCCAGCAGCCGGCCCTGGACCAGAGGCACAGATACGCAGTATTTT	CASSRPWTRGTDTQYF
TRBD1	TRBV2	NA	TRBJ1-4	TGTGCCGGCTATTCAGGGGGCGGTGAAAAACTGCTTTTT	CAGYSGGGEKLLF
NA	TRBV11-3	NA	TRBJ2-1	TGTGCCAGCAACTTAGGAACTTGCGGGGAGCTTGGGCAGTTCTTC	CASNLGTCGELGQFF
NA	TRBV28	NA	TRBJ2-3	TGTGCCAGCAGGCAAAAGCAGGAGGGCCCGGGAGATACGCAGTATTTT	CASRQKQEGPGDTQYF
TRBD2	TRBV11-2	once	TRBJ2-1	TGTGCCAGCAGCACGGCTAGCGGGAGAAGTAATGAGCAGTTCTTC	CASSTASGRSNEQFF
NA	TRBV24-1	few	TRBJ1-5	TGTGCTACCAGTGATAGGGGGGGACCCAATCAGCCCCAGCATTTT	CATSDRGGPNQPQHF
NA	TRBV30	NA	TRBJ2-2	TGTGCCTGGAGTGTTATGGGGAGCACCGGGGAGCTGTTTTTT	CAWSVMGSTGELFF
NA	TRBV5-6	many	TRBJ2-7	TGTGCCAGCAGCTTGGCGTTGGGGGTCGAGCAGTACTTC	CASSLALGVEQYF
NA	TRBV28	many	TRBJ1-5	TGTGCCAGCATGGGTGAGGGCTGGAGCAATCAGCCCCAGCATTTT	CASMGEGWSNQPQHF